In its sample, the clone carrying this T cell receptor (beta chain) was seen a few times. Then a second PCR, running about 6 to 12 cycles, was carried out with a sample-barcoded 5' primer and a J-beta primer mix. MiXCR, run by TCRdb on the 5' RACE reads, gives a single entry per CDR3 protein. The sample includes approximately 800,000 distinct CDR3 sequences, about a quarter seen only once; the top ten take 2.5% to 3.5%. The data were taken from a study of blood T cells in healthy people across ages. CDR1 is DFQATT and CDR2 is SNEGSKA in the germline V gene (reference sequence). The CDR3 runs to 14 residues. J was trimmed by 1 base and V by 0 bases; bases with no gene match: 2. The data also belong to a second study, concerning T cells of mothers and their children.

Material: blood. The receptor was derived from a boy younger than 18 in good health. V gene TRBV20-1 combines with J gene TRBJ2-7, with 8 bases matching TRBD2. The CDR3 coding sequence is TGCAGTGCTAGAGAGTCTAGCGGGTCCTACGAGCAGTACTTC. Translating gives CSARESSGSYEQYF.